The 2 T cell receptor beta chains reported below all come from one sample, sequenced in a study of blood T cells in healthy people across ages. A second roughly 6 to 11 cycle PCR used barcoded and J-beta primers. TCRdb passed the 5' RACE reads through MiXCR, listing each CDR3 protein once. The table includes over 1.5 million distinct CDR3 sequences, 40% to 55% detected once. The specimen sequenced was blood. The origin of the receptors is a middle-aged woman in good health.

A few counts support this clonotype. This rearrangement joins TRBV20-1 to TRBJ2-5, with 9 nucleotides matching TRBD2. V dropped 1 base and J dropped 6; count of bases not matched to a gene: 3. Per germline, CDR1 DFQATT and CDR2 SNEGSKA (reference sequence). The CDR3 loop spans 13 amino acids. CDR3: CSARVSGRQTQYF. The CDR3 coding sequence is TGCAGTGCTAGAGTGAGCGGGAGGCAGACCCAGTACTTC.

The rearrangement joins TRBV6-5 to TRBJ2-3, with TRBD1 matching 9 bases. Germline CDR1 is MNHEY and CDR2 is SVGAGI. This CDR3 region has 16 residues. The trim removed 0 bases at V and 3 bases at J, leaving 4 bases unmatched. The CDR3 reads CASSYSRGQGTDTQYF. CDR3 sequence (DNA): TGTGCCAGCAGTTACTCGAGGGGACAGGGAACAGATACGCAGTATTTT.